The 26 T cell receptor beta chains below all came from one sample that was sequenced in a study of blood T cell repertoires in COVID-19 (TCRdb year 2020). The library was generated by the immunoSEQ multiplex PCR assay. Drawn from immuneACCESS, this table holds only the in-frame rearrangements with V and J called that TCRdb kept. Clones are partly lost; checked studies trace under half to an unresolved V gene and leave the rest unexplained. The sample profile shows about 160,000 clones; around 81% of them were found once. The ten most abundant clones make up 11% of the sample. Input material: peripheral blood. These TCRs come from a man between 60 and 75 years old with active or convalescent COVID-19.

The chain uses TRBV7-6 and TRBJ2-2; 10 nucleotides agree with TRBD2. The CDR3 is 16 amino acids. Germline assignment: CDR1 SGHVS and CDR2 FNYEAQ. The V gene end was trimmed by 5 bases and the J gene end by 1 base; junction bases not matched to a gene: 4. DNA of the CDR3: TGTGCCAGCAGCCCTCGGACTAGCGGGAACACCGGGGAGCTGTTTTTT. It specifies CASSPRTSGNTGELFF.

This CDR3 reads CASWRDRGPYNEQFF. The CDR3 coding sequence is TGTGCCAGTTGGAGGGACAGGGGGCCGTACAATGAGCAGTTCTTC. The chain combines TRBV6-5 with TRBJ2-1, with TRBD1 identical over 12 bases. Losses at the gene ends were 9 bases for V and 4 bases for J; bases not matched to a gene: 7. In germline, CDR1 is MNHEY, CDR2 SVGAGI. The CDR3 loop spans 15 amino acids.

This chain connects TRBV5-1 to TRBJ2-1; 9 nucleotides align to TRBD2. V shed 1 base and J 9 bases; nucleotides not matched to a gene: 8. This CDR3 is built from 15 residues. Germline V gives CDR1 SGHRS, CDR2 YFSETQ. The CDR3 DNA follows: TGCGCCAGCAGCTTGAGAATAGCGGGAGAAACTGAGCAGTTCTTC. Translation gives CASSLRIAGETEQFF. Using reference TRBV5-1 and TRBJ2-1 for the parts outside the CDR3, the full variable domain is KAGVTQTPRYLIKTRGQQVTLSCSPISGHRSVSWYQQTPGQGLQFLFEYFSETQRNKGNFPGRFSGRQFSNSRSEMNVSTLELGDSALYLCASSLRIAGETEQFFGPGTRLTVL.

This chain links TRBV19 with TRBJ2-1; D uncertain. This CDR3 has 15 residues. Germline CDR1 and CDR2: LNHDA and SQIVND (reference sequence). Trimming took 7 bases from V and 0 from J, leaving 13 bases between them. Here the CDR3 reads CASKEQANSYNEQFF. The CDR3 DNA reads as TGTGCCAGTAAGGAACAAGCGAACTCCTACAATGAGCAGTTCTTC.

Here the CDR3 reads CASSTGGAVGTEAFF. The DNA for the CDR3 is TGTGCCAGCAGCACAGGGGGTGCCGTGGGCACTGAAGCTTTCTTT. This sequence joins TRBV7-9 and TRBJ1-1; TRBD1 agrees at 8 bases. The CDR3 is 15 residues long. The germline V gene has CDR1 SEHNR and CDR2 FQNEAQ (reference sequence). V dropped 5 bases and J dropped 4; count of bases not matched to a gene: 9.

This clone was picked up one time. This sequence joins TRBV5-6 and TRBJ2-7; 7 bases match TRBD2. V was pared by 4 bases and J by 6 bases, with 10 bases of the junction left unmatched. Germline V CDR1 and CDR2: SGHDT, YYEEEE. This CDR3 has 14 residues. The chain's CDR3 is CASSLAGVSGEQYF. The CDR3 nucleotides are TGTGCCAGCAGCCTGGCGGGGGTGTCTGGCGAGCAGTACTTC. Variable domain in full (rest from reference TRBV5-6 and TRBJ2-7): DAGVTQSPTHLIKTRGQQVTLRCSPKSGHDTVSWYQQALGQGPQFIFQYYEEEERQRGNFPDRFSGHQFPNYSSELNVNALLLGDSALYLCASSLAGVSGEQYFGPGTRLTVT.

The rearrangement uses TRBV11-2 and TRBJ1-2; TRBD1 matches 7 bases. The CDR3 spans 15 residues. Germline V CDR1 and CDR2: SGHAT, FQNNGV. Germline trimming cut 5 bases from V and 3 bases from J; bases unmatched to any gene: 9. CDR3 nucleotide sequence: TGTGCCAGCAGCGAAGGGGCAGGGGGTCACTATGGCTACACCTTC. This gives the protein CASSEGAGGHYGYTF.

The rearrangement links TRBV12-1 to TRBJ2-1; TRBD2, the D gene given by the table, was not confirmed from the DNA. TRBV12-1 is labeled a pseudogene. The CDR3 is made up of 15 amino acids. CDR3 nucleotides: TGTGCCAGCAGTAAGGGACTAGCGGGATCCAATGAGCAGTTCTTC. It is translated as CASSKGLAGSNEQFF.

The J gene is TRBJ2-1, the V gene TRBV11-1; 8 bases line up with TRBD2. CDR1 SGHAT and CDR2 FQDESV come from the germline V gene (reference sequence). This CDR3 is 16 amino acids long. With 5 bases clipped from V and 5 bases from J, the junction kept 11 bases outside the gene matches. The CDR3 region has the DNA TGTGCCAGCAGCGTTACTAGCGGCCGAAGCGACAATGAGCAGTTCTTC. It yields the protein CASSVTSGRSDNEQFF.

This sequence joins TRBV4-1 and TRBJ1-2, with 8 bases matching TRBD1. This CDR3 contains 15 residues. Trimming at V came to 4 bases and at J to 4 bases, leaving 8 bases not matched to a gene. Per the germline V gene, CDR1 is MGHRA and CDR2 is YSYEKL. The CDR3 here is CASSRGQGLFYGYTF. The CDR3 DNA follows: TGCGCCAGCAGCCGTGGACAGGGACTTTTCTATGGCTACACCTTC.

This chain links TRBV28 with TRBJ2-3, with 8 positions matching TRBD1. The CDR3 loop spans 14 amino acids. The junction had 4 bases not matched to a gene; V was cut back by 5 bases and J by 3 bases. Looked up from germline, CDR1 is MDHEN and CDR2 is SYDVKM. As DNA, the CDR3 is TGTGCCAGCAGTGCAGACAGGGGAACAGATACGCAGTATTTT. It codes for CASSADRGTDTQYF.

This chain links TRBV5-1 with TRBJ1-3; D is unresolved. The CDR3 has 13 amino acids. Per germline, CDR1 SGHRS and CDR2 YFSETQ. V shed 4 bases and J shed 4 bases, with 9 bases lying between them. The CDR3 nucleotides are TGCGCCAGCAGCCAGGAGGGAGGAAACACCATATATTTT. Translation: CASSQEGGNTIYF.

This clone was counted at least ten times. The chain combines TRBV6-4 with TRBJ2-3, with 7 bases lining up with TRBD1. The V segment lost 0 bases and the J segment 2 bases; nucleotides outside the gene matches: 2. CDR1 is MRHNA and CDR2 is SNTAGT in the germline V gene. The CDR3 contains 15 residues. CDR3 nucleotides: TGTGCCAGCAGTGACTCTAAGGGGGCCACAGATACGCAGTATTTT. The encoded protein is CASSDSKGATDTQYF.

Only a few counts were recorded for this clone. This chain joins TRBV7-9 and TRBJ1-2; D gene uncertain. There are 16 residues in the CDR3. The ends were cut back, 2 bases at V and 4 bases at J, with 17 bases in the middle. Per the germline V gene, CDR1 is SEHNR and CDR2 is FQNEAQ (reference sequence). The CDR3 loop is CASSLLEAVTTYGYTF. CDR3 DNA sequence: TGTGCCAGCAGCTTATTAGAAGCGGTGACAACCTATGGCTACACCTTC.

The V call is TRBV3-1 (or the pseudogene TRBV3-2), the J call TRBJ1-4; TRBD1 agrees at 9 bases. CDR3 length equals 15 residues. From germline, CDR1 is LGHDT and CDR2 YNNKEL (reference sequence). With V trimmed by 5 bases and J by 7 bases, 8 bases remained unmatched. The CDR3 nucleotides read TGTGCCAGCAGCACCCCCGGGACAGGGTCTGAAAAACTGTTTTTT. It yields the protein CASSTPGTGSEKLFF.

The chain joins TRBV6-2 or TRBV6-3 to TRBJ1-1, with D perhaps matching TRBD1 (6 bases). The CDR3 spans 15 residues. V lost 5 bases and J 4 bases, leaving 17 bases between the germline ends. Per germline, CDR1 MNHEY and CDR2 SVGEGT. The CDR3 DNA sequence: TGTGCCAGCAGTCCCTCGTGGGGGCGCGTCACTGAAGCTTTCTTT. This gives the protein CASSPSWGRVTEAFF.

The rearrangement links TRBV4-2 to TRBJ1-1, with D perhaps matching TRBD1 (6 bases). Germline V gene sequence: CDR1 LGHNA, CDR2 YNFKEQ. The V end was cut by 4 bases, the J end by 0 bases, with 18 bases between. The CDR3 runs to 17 residues. This chain's CDR3 is CASSPMGGQGMNTEAFF. The CDR3 coding sequence is TGTGCCAGCAGCCCAATGGGTGGGCAGGGGATGAACACTGAAGCTTTCTTT.

V usage is TRBV5-4 and J usage is TRBJ1-2; TRBD1 agrees at 9 bases. The V gene's germline CDR1 is SGHNT and CDR2 YYREEE (reference sequence). The CDR3 spans 14 residues. J was trimmed by 8 bases and V by 4 bases; bases with no gene match: 9. DNA of the CDR3: TGTGCCAGCAGCGCCGGACAGGGGCAAGGCGGCTACACCTTC. This codes for CASSAGQGQGGYTF. The full variable domain, with the rest looked up from reference TRBV5-4 and TRBJ1-2, is ETGVTQSPTHLIKTRGQQVTLRCSSQSGHNTVSWYQQALGQGPQFIFQYYREEENGRGNFPPRFSGLQFPNYSSELNVNALELDDSALYLCASSAGQGQGGYTFGSGTRLTVV.

This clone has just a few counts. The chain employs TRBV24-1 and TRBJ2-3; D not certain. The germline V gene has CDR1 KGHDR and CDR2 SFDVKD. Trimming took 4 bases from V and 8 from J, leaving 9 bases between them. The CDR3 consists of 12 residues. CDR3 residues: CATSDPLATQYF. The DNA of the CDR3 is TGTGCCACCAGTGACCCCCTGGCTACGCAGTATTTT.

V is TRBV5-4 and J is TRBJ1-4; D remains ambiguous. The CDR3 loop spans 15 amino acids. V lost 4 bases and J lost 8, with 18 bases in between. CDR1 SGHNT and CDR2 YYREEE come from the germline V gene (reference sequence). The CDR3 spells CASSPDPISGEKLFF. DNA for the CDR3: TGTGCCAGCAGCCCGGACCCTATCAGCGGAGAAAAACTGTTTTTT.

DNA of the CDR3: TGTGCCAGCAGCCAATATGAGGGCTACACCTTC. The encoded protein is CASSQYEGYTF. The chain recombines TRBV3-1 (or the pseudogene TRBV3-2) with TRBJ1-2; the D is unclear. With 2 bases removed from V and 8 bases from J, the gap between germline ends came to 6 bases. The CDR3 is 11 residues long. The germline V gene has CDR1 LGHDT and CDR2 YNNKEL (reference sequence).

The rearrangement uses TRBV10-2 and TRBJ2-7; a possible D gene is TRBD2 (5 bases). V shed 3 bases and J shed 0 bases, with 12 bases lying between them. Germline loops: CDR1 WSHSY, CDR2 SAAADI. The CDR3 runs 15 residues. The CDR3 region is CASSDRQRDSYEQYF. CDR3 in DNA: TGCGCCAGCAGTGACCGCCAACGGGACTCCTACGAGCAGTACTTC.

V and J are TRBV18 and TRBJ1-2; tentative D call: TRBD1 (5 bases). From germline, CDR1 is KGHSH and CDR2 LQKENI. There are 14 residues in the CDR3. V lost 0 bases and J 4 bases, leaving 9 bases between the germline ends. The CDR3 nucleotides read TGTGCCAGCTCACCACCGCAGGGAACCTATGGCTACACCTTC. Residues: CASSPPQGTYGYTF.

This sequence joins TRBV3-1 (or the pseudogene TRBV3-2) and TRBJ1-2; D perhaps matches TRBD1 (5 bases). The germline V gene encodes CDR1 LGHDT and CDR2 YNNKEL (reference sequence). This CDR3 is built from 13 residues. V was clipped by 3 bases and J by 8 bases, with 13 bases between them. The DNA of the CDR3 is TGTGCCAGCAGCCAGGGAGGGACGGGAGGCTACACCTTC. Protein: CASSQGGTGGYTF.

The chain joins TRBV7-2 to TRBJ2-5, with 12 positions matching TRBD2. With 10 bases clipped from V and 8 bases from J, the junction kept 5 bases outside the gene matches. Germline values: CDR1 SGHTA, CDR2 FQGNSA. The CDR3 has 12 residues. CDR3 amino acids: CATRLAGVTQYF. CDR3 bases: TGTGCCACCCGACTAGCGGGAGTTACCCAGTACTTC.

This clone has just one count. One end of the junction is discordant with germline, which a read error may explain. This chain joins TRBV7-7 and TRBJ2-5, with a possible D match to TRBD2 (6 bases). Germline V gene data show CDR1 as SSHAT and CDR2 as FNYEAQ (reference sequence). CDR3 length: 15 residues. CDR3 sequence reads: CASSRGNSNQETQYF. Here the CDR3 DNA reads TGTGCTAGCAGCCGGGGGAACAGCAACCAAGAGACCCAGTACTTC.